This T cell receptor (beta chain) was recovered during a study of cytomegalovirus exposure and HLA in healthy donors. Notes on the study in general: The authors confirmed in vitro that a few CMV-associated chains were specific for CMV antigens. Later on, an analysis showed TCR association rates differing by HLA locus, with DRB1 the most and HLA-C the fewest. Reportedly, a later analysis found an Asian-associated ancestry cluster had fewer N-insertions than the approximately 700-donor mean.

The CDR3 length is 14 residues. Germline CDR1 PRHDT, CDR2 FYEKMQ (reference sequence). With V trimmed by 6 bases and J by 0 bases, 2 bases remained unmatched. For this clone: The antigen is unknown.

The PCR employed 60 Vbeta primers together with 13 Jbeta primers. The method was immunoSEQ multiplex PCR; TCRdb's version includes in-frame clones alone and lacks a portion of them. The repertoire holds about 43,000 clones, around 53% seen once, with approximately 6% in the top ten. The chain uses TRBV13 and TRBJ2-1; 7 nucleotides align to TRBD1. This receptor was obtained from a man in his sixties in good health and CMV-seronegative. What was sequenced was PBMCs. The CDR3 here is CASSDRDSYNEQFF. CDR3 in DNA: TGTGCCAGCAGTGACAGGGACTCCTACAATGAGCAGTTCTTC.